The 10 T cell receptor beta chains given below trace back to one sample, sequenced in a study of blood T cell repertoires in COVID-19. The method was immunoSEQ multiplex PCR; TCRdb's version includes in-frame clones alone and lacks a portion of them. Of about 270,000 clones in the sample, approximately 90% were seen once. Sequenced input: PBMCs or T cells enriched from blood (not recorded which). These receptors were collected from a woman aged 45-65 years who had recovered from COVID-19.

The rearrangement uses TRBV29-1 and TRBJ2-5; 9 nucleotides align to TRBD1. The CDR3 has 14 residues. V gave up 6 bases and J gave up 5 bases; unmatched junction bases: 10. Germline assignment: CDR1 SQVTM and CDR2 ANQGSEA. CDR3 nucleotide sequence: TGCAGCGTAGAGACCGGGACAGGGCGGGAGACCCAGTACTTC. It codes for CSVETGTGRETQYF.

The genes are TRBV3-1 (or the pseudogene TRBV3-2) and TRBJ2-1; D unclear. The CDR3 consists of 12 residues. Germline values: CDR1 LGHDT, CDR2 YNNKEL (reference sequence). V was pared by 8 bases and J by 8 bases, with 13 bases between. The CDR3 loop reads CASGARGDEQFF. The CDR3 region has the DNA TGTGCCAGCGGCGCCCGCGGCGATGAGCAGTTCTTC.

The chain is built from TRBV25-1 and TRBJ1-2; 7 bases fit TRBD1. V shed 3 bases and J 4 bases; nucleotides not matched to a gene: 2. This CDR3 is 13 amino acids long. The V gene's germline CDR1 is MGHDK and CDR2 SYGVNS. CDR3 residues: CASSETGSYGYTF. The CDR3 DNA reads as TGTGCCAGCAGTGAGACAGGGTCCTATGGCTACACCTTC.

The V and J genes are TRBV10-3 and TRBJ1-1; TRBD1 matches 9 bases. Germline CDR1 reads ENHRY; CDR2 reads SYGVKD. The CDR3 covers 14 residues. V lost 8 bases, J lost 1 base, and 5 bases stayed unmatched. CDR3 nucleotides: TGTGCCATCGGAACGGGACAGGGGAACACTGAAGCTTTCTTT. The encoded protein is CAIGTGQGNTEAFF.

This sequence joins TRBV10-3 and TRBJ2-1, with D perhaps TRBD2 (6 bases). This CDR3 has 16 amino acids. The V end was cut by 0 bases, the J end by 2 bases, with 11 bases between. CDR1 and CDR2 from the germline V gene are ENHRY and SYGVKD. CDR3 sequence reads: CAISESGDWPYNEQFF. CDR3 in DNA: TGTGCCATCAGTGAGTCTGGGGACTGGCCCTACAATGAGCAGTTCTTC.

The V gene is TRBV15, the J gene TRBJ1-5, with D unclear. The CDR3 covers 17 residues. V was clipped by 0 bases and J by 4 bases, with 16 bases between them. CDR1 and CDR2 from the germline V gene are LNHNV and YYDKDF (reference sequence). The CDR3 region is CATSRDRSGGYNQPQHF. CDR3 bases: TGTGCCACCAGCAGAGACCGGAGTGGCGGGTATAATCAGCCCCAGCATTTT.

This chain connects TRBV11-2 to TRBJ2-1; 7 bases are shared with TRBD2. Looked up from germline, CDR1 is SGHAT and CDR2 is FQNNGV. The CDR3 totals 17 residues. V trimming: 1 base; J trimming: 3 bases; junction bases outside the gene matches: 9. The CDR3 loop reads CASSLGMASGYYNEQFF. In nucleotides, the CDR3 is TGTGCCAGCAGCTTAGGGATGGCTAGCGGCTACTACAATGAGCAGTTCTTC.

This clone was detected a few times. This sequence joins TRBV7-8 and TRBJ2-7, with 8 bases aligning to TRBD1. Germline V lookup: CDR1 SGHVS, CDR2 FQNEAQ. The CDR3 has 14 residues. The junction had 4 bases not matched to a gene; V was cut back by 4 bases and J by 2 bases. CDR3: CASSWDRSAYEQYF. The CDR3, as DNA: TGTGCCAGCAGCTGGGACAGGTCGGCCTACGAGCAGTACTTC.

The chain uses TRBV5-1 and TRBJ1-4; possibly TRBD1 for D (6 bases). V lost 2 bases, J lost 5 bases, and 13 bases lay in between. Looked up from germline, CDR1 is SGHRS and CDR2 is YFSETQ. This CDR3 has 15 amino acids. CDR3 DNA sequence: TGCGCCAGCAGCTTTACCGGACAGAAAAATGAAAAACTGTTTTTT. It is translated as CASSFTGQKNEKLFF.

The genes are TRBV5-5 and TRBJ1-6, with D possibly TRBD1 on 6 matching bases. The CDR3 consists of 15 residues. The germline CDR1 and CDR2 sequences are SGHKS and YYEKEE (reference sequence). Trimming shortened V by 0 bases and J by 9 bases, and 13 bases separated the two germline ends. In DNA, the CDR3 is TGTGCCAGCAGCTTGGGCCCAGGGGACGTTTCACCCCTCCACTTT. It translates to CASSLGPGDVSPLHF.